A single sample gave rise to the 2 T cell receptor beta chains below, sequenced in a study of shared clonotypes between healthy human individuals. Naive CD8 cells lacked CD45RO, underwent positive selection for CCR7 and left out terminally differentiated effector memory CD45RA+ cells. The assay was immunoSEQ multiplex PCR, and TCRdb's table has in-frame clones only and misses some. In the table there are about 2 million clones, about 94% of which are singletons. Sample: naive CD8+ T cells sorted from blood. All receptors come from a man between 18 and 29 years old in good health.

The chain employs TRBV11-2 and TRBJ2-1; the match to TRBD1 covers 7 bases. Germline values: CDR1 SGHAT, CDR2 FQNNGV. Germline trimming cut 6 bases from V and 4 bases from J; bases unmatched to any gene: 6. The CDR3 has 14 amino acids. CDR3 sequence: CASRPGTEYNEQFF. The CDR3 DNA reads TGTGCCAGCAGGCCCGGGACAGAGTACAATGAGCAGTTCTTC.

This rearrangement joins TRBV10-3 to TRBJ2-7, with D tentatively TRBD1 (6 bases). The CDR3 contains 15 residues. Germline CDR1 reads ENHRY; CDR2 reads SYGVKD. The V and J ends lost 10 bases and 1 base respectively, with 20 bases between them. The CDR3 is CATSPGTSESYEQYF. In nucleotides, the CDR3 is TGTGCCACCTCCCCAGGGACATCCGAATCCTACGAGCAGTACTTC.